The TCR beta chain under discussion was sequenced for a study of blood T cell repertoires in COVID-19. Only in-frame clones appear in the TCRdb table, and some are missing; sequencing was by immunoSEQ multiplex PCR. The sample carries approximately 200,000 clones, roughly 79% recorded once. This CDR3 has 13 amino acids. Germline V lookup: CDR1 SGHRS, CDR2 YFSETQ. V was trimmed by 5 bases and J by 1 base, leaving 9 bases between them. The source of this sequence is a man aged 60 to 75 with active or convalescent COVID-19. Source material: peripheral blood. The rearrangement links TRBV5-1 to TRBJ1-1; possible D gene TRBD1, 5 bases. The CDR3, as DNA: TGCGCCAGCAGAGTCGGACAGAACACTGAAGCTTTCTTT. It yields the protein CASRVGQNTEAFF.